The T cell receptor (beta chain) under discussion was sequenced for a study of shared clonotypes between healthy human individuals. Overall study: The donors, a couple of women and three men, were aged 18 to 49.

The CDR3 totals 17 residues. Germline CDR1 MNHEY, CDR2 SMNVEV (reference sequence). Trimming at V came to 10 bases and at J to 1 base, leaving 14 bases not matched to a gene. Splitting of CD4+ cells produced CD45RA+ naive and CD45RA-negative memory subsets. Only in-frame clones appear in the TCRdb table, and some are missing; sequencing was by immunoSEQ multiplex PCR. The sample includes about 2.4 million clones, 85% to 95% of them seen just once. The chain has TRBV27 and TRBJ2-2, with 8 bases matching TRBD2. This clonotype was sampled from a man younger than 30 in good health. Input material: naive CD4+ T cells sorted from blood. Subset specified: CD45RA+ positively selected. The CDR3 sequence is CATPDPFSGKNTGELFF. DNA of the CDR3: TGTGCCACCCCTGACCCTTTTAGCGGGAAGAACACCGGGGAGCTGTTTTTT.